This T cell receptor beta chain was obtained from a study of CD8 T cells in ankylosing spondylitis (dated by TCRdb to about 2017). Concerning the study at large: To find TCR variants linked to disease, the study profiled T cell receptor beta repertoires in ankylosing spondylitis patients and healthy donors. The whole study cohort included 90 to 120 healthy donors and 20 to 30 ankylosing spondylitis patients. Peripheral blood samples were taken, and synovial fluid was additionally collected from ankylosing spondylitis patients.

In regard to this clonotype: Its specific antigen is unknown. Base quality data are lacking; no much larger clone is found one base away.

CDR1 and CDR2, looked up from the germline V gene, are SGDLS and YYNGEE. Ends trimmed: V by 0 bases, J by 5 bases; bases unmatched to a gene: 17. Including cysteine and phenylalanine, the CDR3 has 21 amino acids. Of all the DNA, just the CDR3 is kept, 63 bases in frame from base 1. TCRdb shows the sequencer as Illumina HiSeq 2500. TCR beta libraries were prepared by quantitative 5'-RACE with molecular barcodes. The published analysis was carried out like this. A new computational method, built on a probabilistic model of VDJ rearrangement, was used to identify disease-linked TCR variants. TCRdb reworked the public reads: Q25 trimming with fastp, MiXCR clone assembly, productive beta chains retained. Every CDR3 protein is listed once, alongside the most common genes and DNA of its rows. The V and J calls come from TCRdb's annotation, not from the publication. Within this sample are approximately 440,000 distinct CDR3 sequences, with under 20% of them counted one time only. The ten largest clones represent over 1% of the sample.

Overall study outcomes, separate from this receptor: Some motif variants had previously been reported in the synovial fluid and blood of reactive arthritis patients, which suggests shared mechanisms of disease initiation. The disease-linked clones had a CD8+ phenotype and were found at relatively low frequencies in peripheral blood. A TCR beta motif of eight highly homologous amino acid variants appeared characteristic of blood from ankylosing spondylitis patients. According to the report, matched synovial fluid samples from ankylosing spondylitis patients were significantly enriched for the disease-linked clones.

The clonotype comes from a male donor with ankylosing spondylitis. The rearrangement combines TRBV9 with TRBJ2-3; 14 central bases correspond to TRBD2. The specimen was blood, either unsorted or a sorted T cell fraction (not recorded which). The CDR3 amino acid sequence is: CASSVVPTFSGTSGRGDTQYF. The DNA reads TGTGCCAGCAGCGTAGTTCCTACCTTCTCCGGGACTAGCGGGAGAGGAGATACGCAGTATTTT.